The clone carrying this T cell receptor (beta chain) was observed once. Its target is unknown. Germline-derived CDR1 and CDR2 are DFQATT and SNEGSKA (reference sequence). Trimming removed 3 bases from V and 3 bases from J, with 12 bases in between. The CDR3 contains 13 residues. Assay: immunoSEQ multiplex PCR; the TCRdb copy retains only in-frame clones and omits some. The repertoire has tens of thousands of clones, approximately 75% of them found once; the top ten carry over 2.5%. This specimen belongs to a study of vaccination effects on CD4 cells after COVID-19. Whole-study findings and limits: Limitations: small convalescent group and missing early post-infection timepoints. Long after vaccination, the clones induced by infection and by vaccine shrank markedly in size.

The culture ran for about 10 days, and then CD4+ T cells were isolated. Nobody among the vaccine recipients had prior SARS-CoV-2 infection (nucleocapsid antibodies were negative). Each culture had half its medium swapped for IL-2 medium on days 3 and 7. The receptor's source is a human donor who received a COVID-19 vaccine. The sequencing here drew on CD4+ T cells from PBMCs cultured without peptide, taken before COVID-19 vaccination. This rearrangement joins TRBV20-1 to TRBJ2-7, with D maybe TRBD2 (6 bases). CDR3 protein: CSASRGTSYEQYF. The CDR3 DNA sequence: TGCAGTGCTAGTCGCGGGACCAGCTACGAGCAGTACTTC.